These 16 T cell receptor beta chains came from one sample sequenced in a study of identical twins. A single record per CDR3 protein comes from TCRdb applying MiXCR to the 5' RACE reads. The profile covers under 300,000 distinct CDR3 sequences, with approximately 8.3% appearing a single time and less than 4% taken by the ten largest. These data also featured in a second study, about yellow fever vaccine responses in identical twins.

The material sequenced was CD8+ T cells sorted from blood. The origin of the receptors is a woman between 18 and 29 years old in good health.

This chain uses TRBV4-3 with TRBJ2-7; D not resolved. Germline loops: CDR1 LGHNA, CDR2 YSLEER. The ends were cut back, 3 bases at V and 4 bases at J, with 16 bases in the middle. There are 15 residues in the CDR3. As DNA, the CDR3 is TGCGCCAGCAGCCAGGCTATAGACGCCGGATACGAGCAGTACTTC. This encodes CASSQAIDAGYEQYF.

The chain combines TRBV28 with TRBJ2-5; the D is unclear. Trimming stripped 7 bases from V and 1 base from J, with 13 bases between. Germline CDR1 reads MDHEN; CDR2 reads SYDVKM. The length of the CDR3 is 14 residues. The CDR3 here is CASTPISSQETQYF. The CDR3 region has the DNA TGTGCCAGCACCCCTATAAGTAGCCAAGAGACCCAGTACTTC.

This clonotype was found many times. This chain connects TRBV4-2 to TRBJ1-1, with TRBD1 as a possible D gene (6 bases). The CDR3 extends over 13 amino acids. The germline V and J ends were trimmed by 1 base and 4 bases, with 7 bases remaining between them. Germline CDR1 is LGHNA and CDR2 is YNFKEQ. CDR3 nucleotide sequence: TGTGCCAGCAGCCAAGGGACAGCCACTGAAGCTTTCTTT. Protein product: CASSQGTATEAFF.

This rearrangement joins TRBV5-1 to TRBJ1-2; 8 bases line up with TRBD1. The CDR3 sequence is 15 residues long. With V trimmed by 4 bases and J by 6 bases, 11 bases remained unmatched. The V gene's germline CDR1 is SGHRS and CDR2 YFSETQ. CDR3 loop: CASSGGQGLGDGYTF. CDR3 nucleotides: TGCGCCAGCAGCGGCGGACAGGGACTGGGCGATGGCTACACCTTC.

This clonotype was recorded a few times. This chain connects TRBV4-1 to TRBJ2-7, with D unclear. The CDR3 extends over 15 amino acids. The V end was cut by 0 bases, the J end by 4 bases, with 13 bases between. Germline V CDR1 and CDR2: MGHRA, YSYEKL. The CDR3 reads CASSQDPGYPYEQYF. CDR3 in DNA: TGCGCCAGCAGCCAAGATCCCGGCTACCCTTACGAGCAGTACTTC.

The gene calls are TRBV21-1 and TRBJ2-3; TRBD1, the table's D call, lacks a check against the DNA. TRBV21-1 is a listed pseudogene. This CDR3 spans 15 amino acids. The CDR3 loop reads CASSRGSGGTDTQYF. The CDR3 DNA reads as TGTGCCAGCAGCCGAGGGTCAGGGGGTACAGATACGCAGTATTTT.

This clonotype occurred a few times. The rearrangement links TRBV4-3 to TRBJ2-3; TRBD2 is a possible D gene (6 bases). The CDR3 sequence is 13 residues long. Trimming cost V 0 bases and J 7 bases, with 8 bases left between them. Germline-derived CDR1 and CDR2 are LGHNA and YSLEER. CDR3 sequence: CASSQETSYTQYF. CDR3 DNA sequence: TGCGCCAGCAGCCAAGAAACTAGCTATACGCAGTATTTT.

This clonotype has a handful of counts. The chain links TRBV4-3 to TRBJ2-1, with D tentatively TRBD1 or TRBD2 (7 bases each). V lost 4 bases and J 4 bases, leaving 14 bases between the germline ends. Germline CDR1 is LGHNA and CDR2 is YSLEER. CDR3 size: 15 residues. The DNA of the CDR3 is TGCGCCAGCAGCCGCGACAGGGAGGGATACAATGAGCAGTTCTTC. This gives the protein CASSRDREGYNEQFF.

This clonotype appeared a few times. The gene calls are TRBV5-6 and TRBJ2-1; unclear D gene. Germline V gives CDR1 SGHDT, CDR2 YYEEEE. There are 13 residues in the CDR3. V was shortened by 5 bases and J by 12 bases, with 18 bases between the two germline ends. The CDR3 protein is CASSSGIPGGQFF. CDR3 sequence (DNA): TGTGCCAGCAGTTCGGGCATTCCCGGCGGGCAGTTCTTC.

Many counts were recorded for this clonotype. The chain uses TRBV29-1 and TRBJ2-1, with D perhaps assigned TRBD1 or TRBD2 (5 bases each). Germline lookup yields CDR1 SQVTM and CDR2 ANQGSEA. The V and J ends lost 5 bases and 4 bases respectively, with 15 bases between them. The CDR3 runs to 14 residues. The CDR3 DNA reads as TGCAGCGTTCCCGGGACCGCGAGTTACAATGAGCAGTTCTTC. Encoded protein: CSVPGTASYNEQFF.

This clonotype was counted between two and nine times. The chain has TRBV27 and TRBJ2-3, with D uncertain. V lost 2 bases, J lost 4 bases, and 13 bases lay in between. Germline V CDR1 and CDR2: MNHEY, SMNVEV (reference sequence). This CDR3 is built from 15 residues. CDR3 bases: TGTGCCAGCAGTTTACTCGCGGAGTACGCAGATACGCAGTATTTT. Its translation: CASSLLAEYADTQYF.

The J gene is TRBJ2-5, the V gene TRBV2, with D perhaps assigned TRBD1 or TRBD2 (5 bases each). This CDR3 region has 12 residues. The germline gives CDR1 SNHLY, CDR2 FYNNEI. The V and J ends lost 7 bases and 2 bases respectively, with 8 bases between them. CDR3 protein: CASIGGQETQYF. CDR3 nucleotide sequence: TGTGCCAGCATTGGGGGACAAGAGACCCAGTACTTC.

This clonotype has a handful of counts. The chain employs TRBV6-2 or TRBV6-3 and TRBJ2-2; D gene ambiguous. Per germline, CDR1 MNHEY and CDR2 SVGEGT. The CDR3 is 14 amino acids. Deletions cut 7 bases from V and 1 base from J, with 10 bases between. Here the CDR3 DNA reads TGTGCCAGCAACCCCCCTAGGAACACCGGGGAGCTGTTTTTT. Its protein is CASNPPRNTGELFF.

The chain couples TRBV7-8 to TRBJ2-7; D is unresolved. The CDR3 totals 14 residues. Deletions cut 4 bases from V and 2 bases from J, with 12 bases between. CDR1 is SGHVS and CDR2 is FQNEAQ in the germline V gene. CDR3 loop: CASSSADATYEQYF. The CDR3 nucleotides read TGTGCCAGCAGCTCGGCGGACGCCACCTACGAGCAGTACTTC.

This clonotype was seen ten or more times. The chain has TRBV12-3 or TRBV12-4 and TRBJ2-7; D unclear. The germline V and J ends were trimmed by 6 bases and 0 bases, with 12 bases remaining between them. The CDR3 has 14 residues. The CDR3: CASSTYSFSYEQYF. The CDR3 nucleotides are TGTGCCAGCAGCACCTACAGCTTCTCCTACGAGCAGTACTTC.

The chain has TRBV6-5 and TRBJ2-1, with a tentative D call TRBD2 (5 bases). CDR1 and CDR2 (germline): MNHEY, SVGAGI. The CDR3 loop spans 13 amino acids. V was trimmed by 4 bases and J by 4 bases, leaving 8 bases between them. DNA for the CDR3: TGTGCCAGCAGTTCCGGGGAATACAATGAGCAGTTCTTC. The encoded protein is CASSSGEYNEQFF.